These 32 T cell receptor beta chains share one sample of origin, sequenced in a study of T-cell reconstitution after alpha-beta-depleted transplantation in children. During its preparation, the TCRbeta library received unique molecular identifiers. TCRdb re-analysed the PCR reads in MiXCR, keeping a single row per CDR3 protein. The repertoire consists of roughly 400,000 distinct CDR3 sequences, with over 40% occurring once and the leading ten covering 25% to 30%. The starting material was PBMCs, obtained before TCRalphabeta/CD19-depleted stem cell transplant. The origin of the receptors is a girl aged 2-10 years with aplastic anemia, due to receive a stem cell transplant.

The gene calls are TRBV20-1 and TRBJ2-7; 10 bases are a match to TRBD1. The germline gives CDR1 DFQATT, CDR2 SNEGSKA (reference sequence). V lost 4 bases and J lost 4; bases outside the gene matches: 7. The CDR3 loop spans 14 amino acids. The CDR3 DNA sequence: TGCAGTGCTATCGGGGGACAGGGGTCGTACGAGCAGTACTTC. Its protein product is CSAIGGQGSYEQYF.

This clonotype was found a few times. This rearrangement joins TRBV15 to TRBJ2-3; D call uncertain. This CDR3 comprises 12 residues. V dropped 0 bases and J dropped 8 bases, with 6 bases sitting between them. CDR1 is LNHNV, CDR2 YYDKDF, per germline (reference sequence). The DNA for the CDR3 is TGTGCCACCAGCAGAGATGGGATTACGCAGTATTTT. Protein: CATSRDGITQYF.

A few counts support this clonotype. The chain combines TRBV29-1 with TRBJ2-3; D might be TRBD1 (5 bases). The V end was cut by 6 bases, the J end by 2 bases, with 15 bases between. The CDR3 is 14 residues long. The germline V gene encodes CDR1 SQVTM and CDR2 ANQGSEA. The CDR3 loop is CSVDSGQSTDTQYF. CDR3 in DNA: TGCAGCGTGGATTCTGGACAATCCACAGATACGCAGTATTTT.

The rearrangement joins TRBV20-1 to TRBJ2-3; no reliable D call. With 0 bases removed from V and 2 bases from J, the gap between germline ends came to 18 bases. This CDR3 is built from 17 residues. Looked up from germline, CDR1 is DFQATT and CDR2 is SNEGSKA (reference sequence). The CDR3 spells CSARELLSSRITDTQYF. The CDR3 DNA is TGCAGTGCTAGAGAGCTTCTCTCTTCCCGGATCACAGATACGCAGTATTTT.

The rearrangement joins TRBV18 to TRBJ2-1, with D hard to call. V lost 2 bases and J lost 2, with 4 bases in between. The V gene's germline CDR1 is KGHSH and CDR2 LQKENI. The CDR3 is 13 residues long. The CDR3 DNA follows: TGTGCCAGCTCACCAAAAACCTACAATGAGCAGTTCTTC. This gives the protein CASSPKTYNEQFF.

This clonotype was seen a handful of times. V and J are TRBV20-1 and TRBJ2-1; possibly TRBD1 for D (6 bases). V was shortened by 0 bases and J by 2 bases, with 14 bases between the two germline ends. The CDR3 is 16 amino acids. Per the germline V gene, CDR1 is DFQATT and CDR2 is SNEGSKA (reference sequence). CDR3 nucleotide sequence: TGCAGTGCTAGAGATCGGACAGATCTAACCTACAATGAGCAGTTCTTC. As protein: CSARDRTDLTYNEQFF.

The table lists this clonotype with many counts. This chain links TRBV7-6 with TRBJ1-1; possibly TRBD1 for D (5 bases). V lost 5 bases, J lost 5 bases, and 15 bases lay in between. Germline CDR1 and CDR2: SGHVS and FNYEAQ. This CDR3 contains 14 residues. The chain's CDR3 is CASSKLQGGTEAFF. The CDR3 bases are TGTGCCAGCAGCAAGTTGCAGGGAGGAACTGAAGCTTTCTTT.

In DNA, the CDR3 is TGCAGTGCTTGGATAGCGGGCCCGTTGAGGGCGGCCCAGTACTTC. This translates into CSAWIAGPLRAAQYF. This chain uses TRBV20-1 with TRBJ2-5, with 7 bases matching TRBD2. This CDR3 is built from 15 residues. The V gene's germline CDR1 is DFQATT and CDR2 SNEGSKA (reference sequence). With 5 bases clipped from V and 9 bases from J, the junction kept 18 bases outside the gene matches.

The chain links TRBV12-3 or TRBV12-4 to TRBJ2-7; 12 positions agree with TRBD1. V dropped 6 bases and J dropped 4; count of bases not matched to a gene: 7. CDR3 length: 15 residues. The CDR3 protein is CASSSRDRGLYEQYF. CDR3 DNA: TGTGCCAGCAGCTCACGGGACAGGGGGCTTTACGAGCAGTACTTC.

This clonotype showed up many times. The chain couples TRBV5-5 to TRBJ2-1; weak D call: TRBD1 (6 bases). The germline V gene has CDR1 SGHKS and CDR2 YYEKEE (reference sequence). The V and J ends lost 0 bases and 6 bases respectively, with 10 bases between them. The CDR3 is made up of 14 amino acids. The CDR3 region is CASSLAGVGNEQFF. The CDR3 coding sequence is TGTGCCAGCAGCTTGGCAGGGGTAGGCAATGAGCAGTTCTTC.

This clonotype was counted ten times or more. This chain uses TRBV7-2 with TRBJ2-5; perhaps D is TRBD1 or TRBD2 (5 bases each). Germline-derived CDR1 and CDR2 are SGHTA and FQGNSA. CDR3 length: 13 amino acids. Trimming took 5 bases from V and 2 from J, leaving 9 bases between them. This chain's CDR3 is CASSRDPQETQYF. The CDR3 nucleotides are TGTGCCAGCAGCAGGGACCCTCAAGAGACCCAGTACTTC.

Many counts were recorded for this clonotype. The chain joins TRBV4-2 to TRBJ1-2; 7 nucleotides match TRBD1. The V segment lost 3 bases and the J segment 4 bases; nucleotides outside the gene matches: 5. CDR3 length equals 14 residues. Germline V gives CDR1 LGHNA, CDR2 YNFKEQ. CDR3 DNA: TGTGCCAGCAGCCAGCGGGACAGCGCCTATGGCTACACCTTC. Residues: CASSQRDSAYGYTF.

The rearrangement links TRBV4-2 to TRBJ2-5; 8 bases are shared with TRBD2. Per the germline V gene, CDR1 is LGHNA and CDR2 is YNFKEQ. V lost 0 bases to trimming and J lost 4 bases; unmatched junction nucleotides: 7. The CDR3 totals 16 residues. CDR3 coding DNA: TGTGCCAGCAGCCAAGAAGATAGCGGGGTAGGAGAGACCCAGTACTTC. Protein product: CASSQEDSGVGETQYF.

This clonotype has more than one count but fewer than ten. DNA of the CDR3: TGTGCCAGCAGTTCGAGCCGGACCCTCAAAAGGGATACGCAGTATTTT. This sequence encodes CASSSSRTLKRDTQYF. The rearrangement uses TRBV6-5 and TRBJ2-3; no clear D gene. Germline CDR1 reads MNHEY; CDR2 reads SVGAGI. This CDR3 region has 16 residues. V was clipped by 4 bases and J by 6 bases, with 20 bases between them.

This chain links TRBV4-1 with TRBJ1-1; D gene ambiguous. Deletions cut 0 bases from V and 8 bases from J, with 7 bases between. The CDR3 contains 12 residues. Germline V gene lookup returns CDR1 MGHRA and CDR2 YSYEKL. This CDR3 is CASSQEAGEAFF. In nucleotides, the CDR3 is TGCGCCAGCAGCCAAGAGGCGGGGGAAGCTTTCTTT.

This clonotype was detected once. V gene TRBV10-3 combines with J gene TRBJ2-3, with 11 bases identical to TRBD2. The length of the CDR3 is 16 residues. V lost 6 bases, J lost 2 bases, and 7 bases stayed unmatched. CDR1 is ENHRY and CDR2 is SYGVKD in the germline V gene. CDR3 sequence: CAIRGTSGFHTDTQYF. CDR3 DNA sequence: TGTGCCATCAGGGGGACTAGCGGATTTCACACAGATACGCAGTATTTT.

This clonotype turned up a few times. This chain uses TRBV6-1 with TRBJ1-1; no definite D call. Trimming shortened V by 3 bases and J by 14 bases, and 16 bases separated the two germline ends. From germline, CDR1 is MNHNS and CDR2 SASEGT. This CDR3 comprises 12 residues. The CDR3 nucleotides are TGTGCCAGCAGTGATGGGAGTTACCTTAGATTCTTT. Its translation is CASSDGSYLRFF.

This clonotype has only a few counts. V gene TRBV7-9 combines with J gene TRBJ2-1; D is perhaps TRBD2 (6 bases). The CDR3 covers 15 residues. Trimming took 5 bases from V and 1 from J, leaving 12 bases between them. From germline, CDR1 is SEHNR and CDR2 FQNEAQ (reference sequence). The DNA of the CDR3 is TGTGCCAGCAGCGCCAACGGGGGTTCCTACAATGAGCAGTTCTTC. This sequence encodes CASSANGGSYNEQFF.

This clonotype was found many times. This chain links TRBV7-6 with TRBJ2-7, with TRBD2 identical over 7 bases. The CDR3 consists of 15 residues. Looked up from germline, CDR1 is SGHVS and CDR2 is FNYEAQ. J lost 2 bases, V lost 5 bases, and 9 bases had no gene match. CDR3 in DNA: TGTGCCAGCAGCAAAAGGGGAGGGCACACCTACGAGCAGTACTTC. Its translation: CASSKRGGHTYEQYF.

The chain couples TRBV20-1 to TRBJ2-5; D ambiguous. The length of the CDR3 is 12 residues. The germline V gene has CDR1 DFQATT and CDR2 SNEGSKA (reference sequence). Trimming shortened V by 0 bases and J by 4 bases, and 6 bases separated the two germline ends. The CDR3 sequence is CSARDHGETQYF. The CDR3 bases are TGCAGTGCTAGAGATCATGGAGAGACCCAGTACTTC.

The CDR3 sequence is CASSTQDRLRTDTQYF. CDR3 nucleotides: TGTGCCAGCAGCACACAGGACAGGCTACGCACAGATACGCAGTATTTT. The chain combines TRBV9 with TRBJ2-3; TRBD1 matches at 7 bases. The V gene end was trimmed by 4 bases and the J gene end by 1 base; junction bases not matched to a gene: 9. From germline, CDR1 is SGDLS and CDR2 YYNGEE. This CDR3 region has 16 residues.

The rearrangement links TRBV4-1 to TRBJ2-5, with 10 positions matching TRBD2. Germline CDR1 and CDR2: MGHRA and YSYEKL. V was pared by 2 bases and J by 1 base, with 10 bases of the junction left unmatched. The length of the CDR3 is 18 residues. CDR3 in DNA: TGCGCCAGCAGCCAATCGATTTTAGCGGGAGGCCGCCAAGAGACCCAGTACTTC. The encoded protein is CASSQSILAGGRQETQYF.

The chain carries TRBV18 and TRBJ2-5; TRBD1 aligns across 10 bases. The CDR3 extends over 14 amino acids. V was pared by 6 bases and J by 5 bases, with 6 bases of the junction left unmatched. In germline, CDR1 is KGHSH, CDR2 LQKENI. The CDR3 here is CASSPDRGPETQYF. For the CDR3, the DNA is TGTGCCAGCTCGCCCGACAGGGGGCCGGAGACCCAGTACTTC.

The J gene is TRBJ2-5, the V gene TRBV12-3 or TRBV12-4; possible D gene TRBD2, 5 bases. V lost 6 bases, J lost 2 bases, and 16 bases lay in between. CDR3 length equals 15 residues. The CDR3 loop is CASSPGIRRQETQYF. In DNA, the CDR3 is TGTGCCAGCAGCCCCGGGATTAGGAGGCAAGAGACCCAGTACTTC.

V is TRBV6-2 or TRBV6-3 and J is TRBJ2-1, with 8 bases lining up with TRBD2. Germline V gene lookup returns CDR1 MNHEY and CDR2 SVGEGT. V lost 4 bases and J lost 10; bases outside the gene matches: 9. This CDR3 has 14 amino acids. The CDR3 DNA reads TGTGCCAGCAGTTGGCGGGGGGCTGCGCGAGAGCAGTTCTTC. This encodes CASSWRGAAREQFF.

This clonotype was detected ten times or more. An end of the junction differs from the germline gene, which may be a read error. The gene calls are TRBV7-9 and TRBJ1-1; D is uncertain. Germline CDR1 is SEHNR and CDR2 is FQNEAQ (reference sequence). The CDR3 is made up of 13 amino acids. The CDR3 region has the DNA TGTGCCAGCCGCTTTGCCGGAAACACTGAAGCTTTCTTT. Protein product: CASRFAGNTEAFF.

The sample holds many counts of this clonotype. The chain combines TRBV7-2 with TRBJ2-1; no definite D call. The CDR3 extends over 15 amino acids. V lost 5 bases to trimming and J lost 3 bases, with 14 bases between them. CDR1 SGHTA and CDR2 FQGNSA come from the germline V gene. The CDR3 loop is CASSPLPASYNEQFF. In DNA, the CDR3 is TGTGCCAGCAGCCCCCTCCCAGCGAGCTACAATGAGCAGTTCTTC.

The rearrangement uses TRBV9 and TRBJ2-3, with 10 bases aligning to TRBD2. CDR1 is SGDLS, CDR2 YYNGEE, per germline. CDR3 length: 17 residues. Trimming took 4 bases from V and 1 from J; bases not matched to a gene: 9. CDR3 amino acids: CASSPAGGPTGTDTQYF. CDR3 sequence (DNA): TGTGCCAGCAGCCCAGCGGGAGGGCCGACGGGCACAGATACGCAGTATTTT.

The chain carries TRBV28 and TRBJ2-7; D is uncertain. The CDR3 has 13 amino acids. Germline lookup yields CDR1 MDHEN and CDR2 SYDVKM. Trimming took 6 bases from V and 0 from J, leaving 9 bases between them. CDR3 sequence reads: CASSNGLSYEQYF. The CDR3 DNA is TGTGCCAGCAGCAACGGGCTCTCCTACGAGCAGTACTTC.

The chain joins TRBV27 to TRBJ2-1; D remains ambiguous. CDR3 length: 12 residues. V shed 6 bases and J shed 7 bases, with 10 bases lying between them. Germline V lookup: CDR1 MNHEY, CDR2 SMNVEV (reference sequence). The CDR3 sequence is CASREKGNEQFF. The CDR3, as DNA: TGTGCCAGCAGGGAGAAAGGGAATGAGCAGTTCTTC.

The chain combines TRBV5-1 with TRBJ2-5; 11 bases fit TRBD2. The junction had 9 bases not matched to a gene; V was cut back by 0 bases and J by 5 bases. Germline loops: CDR1 SGHRS, CDR2 YFSETQ. The CDR3 extends over 17 amino acids. The CDR3 loop is CASSLGLAGTKRETQYF. Here the CDR3 DNA reads TGCGCCAGCAGCTTGGGACTAGCGGGGACTAAAAGGGAGACCCAGTACTTC. Using reference TRBV5-1 and TRBJ2-5 for the parts outside the CDR3, the full variable domain is KAGVTQTPRYLIKTRGQQVTLSCSPISGHRSVSWYQQTPGQGLQFLFEYFSETQRNKGNFPGRFSGRQFSNSRSEMNVSTLELGDSALYLCASSLGLAGTKRETQYFGPGTRLLVL.

The rearrangement uses TRBV7-2 and TRBJ2-1, with D possibly matching TRBD1 (6 bases). Germline V gene data show CDR1 as SGHTA and CDR2 as FQGNSA. The CDR3 covers 14 residues. Between the trimmed V and J ends, which lost 5 bases and 5 bases, there was a span of 13 bases. Here the CDR3 reads CASSLGATHNEQFF. In nucleotides, the CDR3 is TGTGCCAGCAGCCTGGGGGCCACACACAATGAGCAGTTCTTC.